What follows are 5 T cell receptor beta chains derived from one specimen sequenced in a study of monozygotic twins with inflammatory bowel disease. TCRdb re-called the 5' RACE reads, yielding one record per CDR3 amino acid sequence without DNA. In all, the sample yields some 400,000 distinct CDR3 sequences. The sequencing input was blood. The origin of the receptors is a human donor with ulcerative colitis or Crohn's disease, or a healthy co-twin of an affected twin (not recorded which).

V is TRBV12-3 or TRBV12-4 and J is TRBJ1-2. The CDR3 consists of 14 residues. The CDR3: CASAARGTNYGYTF.

CDR3 loop: CASSSGSTGNLEKLFF. The chain joins TRBV5-1 to TRBJ1-4; the TRBD1 assignment by TCRdb is unverifiable without DNA. Germline V gene data show CDR1 as SGHRS and CDR2 as YFSETQ. The CDR3 extends over 16 amino acids.

The chain joins TRBV9 to TRBJ2-3. This CDR3 has 15 amino acids. CDR1 is SGDLS, CDR2 YYNGEE, per germline. The CDR3 loop is CASSAEPASTDTQYF.

The CDR3 reads CSVEKGTGGSSGYTF. The V call is TRBV29-1, the J call TRBJ1-2; TCRdb returns TRBD1, unconfirmable since there is no DNA. The CDR3 runs to 15 residues. CDR1 and CDR2 from the germline V gene are SQVTM and ANQGSEA.

The chain carries TRBV5-6 and TRBJ2-3. CDR3 length: 12 amino acids. In germline, CDR1 is SGHDT, CDR2 YYEEEE. CDR3 sequence: CASSGITDTQYF.